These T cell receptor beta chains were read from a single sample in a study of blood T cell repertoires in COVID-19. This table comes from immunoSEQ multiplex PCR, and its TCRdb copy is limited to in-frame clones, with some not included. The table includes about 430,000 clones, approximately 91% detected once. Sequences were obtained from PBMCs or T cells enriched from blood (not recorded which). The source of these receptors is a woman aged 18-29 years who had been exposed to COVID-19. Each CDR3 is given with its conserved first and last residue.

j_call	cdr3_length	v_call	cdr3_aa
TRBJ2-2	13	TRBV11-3	CASSLMESGELFF
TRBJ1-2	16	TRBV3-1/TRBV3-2	CASSRKLWVEGEGYTF
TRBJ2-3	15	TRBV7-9	CASSLAFLAADTQYF
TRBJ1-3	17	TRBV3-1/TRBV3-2	CASSQESQGAYGNTIYF
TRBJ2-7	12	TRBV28	CASGDTPYEQYF
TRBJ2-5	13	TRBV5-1	CASAAYLLETQYF
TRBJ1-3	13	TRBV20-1	CSASPGGRNTIYF
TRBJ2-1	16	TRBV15	CATSRVRSDSYNEQFF
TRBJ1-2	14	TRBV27	CASSFGQGAVGYTF
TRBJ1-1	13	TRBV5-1	CAVNGLLNTEAFF
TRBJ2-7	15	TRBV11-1	CASSLVAQGTYEQYF
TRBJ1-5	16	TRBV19	CASSMRLGDWGQPQHF
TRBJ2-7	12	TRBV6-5	CASKMTGIEQYF
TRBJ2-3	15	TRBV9	CASSVVAGDTDTQYF
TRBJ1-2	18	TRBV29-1	CSVIPSTGTGKSNYGYTF
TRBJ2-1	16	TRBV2	CASIRQGGLIINEQFF
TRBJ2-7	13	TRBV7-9	CASSRQGAPEQYF
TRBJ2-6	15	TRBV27	CASSQRDSGANVLTF
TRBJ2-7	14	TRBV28	CASSFWDRAYEQYF
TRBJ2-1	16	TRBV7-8	CASSLDLAGGLNEQFF
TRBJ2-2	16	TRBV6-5	CASSYKAGGPTGELFF
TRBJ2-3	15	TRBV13	CASSLGTDSADTQYF